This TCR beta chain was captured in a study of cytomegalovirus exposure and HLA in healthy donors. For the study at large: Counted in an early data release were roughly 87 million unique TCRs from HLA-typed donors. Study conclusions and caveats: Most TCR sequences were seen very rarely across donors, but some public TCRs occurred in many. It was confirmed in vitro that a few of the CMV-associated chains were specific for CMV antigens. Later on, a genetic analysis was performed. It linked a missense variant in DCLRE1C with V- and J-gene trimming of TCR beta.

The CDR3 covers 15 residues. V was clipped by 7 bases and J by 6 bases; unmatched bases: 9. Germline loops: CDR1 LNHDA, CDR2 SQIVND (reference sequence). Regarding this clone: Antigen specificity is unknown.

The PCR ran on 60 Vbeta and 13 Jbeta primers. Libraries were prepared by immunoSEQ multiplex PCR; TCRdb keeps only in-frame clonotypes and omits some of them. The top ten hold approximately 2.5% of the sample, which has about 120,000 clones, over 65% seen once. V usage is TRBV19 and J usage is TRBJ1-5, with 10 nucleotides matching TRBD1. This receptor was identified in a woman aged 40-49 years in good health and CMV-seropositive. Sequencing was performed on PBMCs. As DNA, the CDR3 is TGTGCCAGTAACATGGACAGGGGGGGCAGTCAGCCCCAGCATTTT. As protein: CASNMDRGGSQPQHF.